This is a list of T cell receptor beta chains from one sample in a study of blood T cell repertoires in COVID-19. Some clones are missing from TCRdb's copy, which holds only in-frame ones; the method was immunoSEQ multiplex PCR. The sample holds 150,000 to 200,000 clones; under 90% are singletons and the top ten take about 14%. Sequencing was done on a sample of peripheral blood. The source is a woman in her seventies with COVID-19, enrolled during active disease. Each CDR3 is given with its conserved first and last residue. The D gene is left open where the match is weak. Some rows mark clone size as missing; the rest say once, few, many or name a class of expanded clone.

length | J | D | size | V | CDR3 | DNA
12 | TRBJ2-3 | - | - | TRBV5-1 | CASTLYTDTQYF | TGCGCCAGCACCCTTTACACAGATACGCAGTATTTT
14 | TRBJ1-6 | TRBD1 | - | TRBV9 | CASSKTGQDSPLHF | TGTGCCAGCAGCAAAACAGGACAGGACTCACCCCTCCACTTT
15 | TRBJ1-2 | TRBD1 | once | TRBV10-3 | CAISDRDRGNYGYTF | TGTGCCATCAGTGACCGGGACAGGGGTAACTATGGCTACACCTTC
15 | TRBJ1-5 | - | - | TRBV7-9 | CASSAGDNSNQPQHF | TGTGCCAGCAGCGCAGGGGACAATAGCAATCAGCCCCAGCATTTT
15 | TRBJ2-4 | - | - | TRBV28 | CASSLFTSSKNIQYF | TGTGCCAGCAGTTTATTCACTAGCTCCAAAAACATTCAGTACTTC
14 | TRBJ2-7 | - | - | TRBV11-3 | CASSPTDRPSEQYF | TGTGCCAGCAGCCCTACAGACAGGCCCTCAGAGCAGTACTTC
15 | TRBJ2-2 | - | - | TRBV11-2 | CASSLGGTSTGELFF | TGTGCCAGCAGCCTAGGCGGCACAAGCACCGGGGAGCTGTTTTTT
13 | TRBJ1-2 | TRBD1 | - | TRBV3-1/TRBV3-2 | CASSPTGNYGYTF | TGTGCCAGCAGCCCGACAGGGAACTATGGCTACACCTTC
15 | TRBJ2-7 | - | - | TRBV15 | CATSRDLGQMYEQYF | TGTGCCACCAGCAGAGATCTTGGACAGATGTACGAGCAGTACTTC
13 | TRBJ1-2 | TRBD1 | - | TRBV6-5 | CASGGTGGAGYTF | TGTGCCAGCGGGGGGACAGGGGGAGCTGGCTACACCTTC
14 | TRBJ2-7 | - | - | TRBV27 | CASSSIRGSYEQYF | TGTGCCAGCAGTTCCATCAGGGGTTCCTACGAGCAGTACTTC
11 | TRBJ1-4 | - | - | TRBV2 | CASTRGGKLFF | TGTGCCAGCACCCGAGGCGGAAAACTGTTTTTT
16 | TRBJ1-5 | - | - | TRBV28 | CASSPRLGGLYQPQHF | TGTGCCAGCAGTCCTCGCTTGGGGGGATTATATCAGCCCCAGCATTTT
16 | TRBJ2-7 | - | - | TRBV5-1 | CASSLYSLASSYEQYF | TGCGCCAGCAGCTTGTATTCCCTAGCGAGCTCCTACGAGCAGTACTTC
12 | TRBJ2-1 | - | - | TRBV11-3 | CASSVQGREQFF | TGTGCCAGCAGCGTACAGGGTCGGGAGCAGTTCTTC
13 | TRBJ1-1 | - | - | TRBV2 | CASSLDSYTEAFF | TGTGCCAGCAGCTTGGACAGCTACACTGAAGCTTTCTTT
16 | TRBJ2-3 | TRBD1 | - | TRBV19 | CASSMGTVFIADTQYF | TGTGCCAGTAGTATGGGGACAGTCTTCATCGCAGATACGCAGTATTTT
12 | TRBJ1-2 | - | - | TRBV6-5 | CASQEGGAGYTF | TGTGCCAGCCAGGAAGGGGGAGCGGGCTACACCTTC
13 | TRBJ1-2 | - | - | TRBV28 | CASSLDSTYGYTF | TGTGCCAGCAGTTTGGACAGTACATATGGCTACACCTTC
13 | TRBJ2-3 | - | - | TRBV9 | CASSVEGADTQYF | TGTGCCAGCAGCGTCGAGGGGGCAGATACGCAGTATTTT
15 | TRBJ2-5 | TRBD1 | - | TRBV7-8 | CASSVRTGLGETQYF | TGTGCCAGCAGCGTACGGACAGGGTTGGGAGAGACCCAGTACTTC
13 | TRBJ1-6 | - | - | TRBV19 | CASSGSYNSPLHF | TGTGCCAGTAGCGGGTCCTATAATTCACCCCTCCACTTT
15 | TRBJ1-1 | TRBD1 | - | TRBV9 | CASSLATGERTEAFF | TGTGCCAGCAGCTTGGCGACAGGGGAGAGGACTGAAGCTTTCTTT
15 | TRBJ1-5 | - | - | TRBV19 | CASSIGSVSNQPQHF | TGTGCCAGTAGTATAGGTTCAGTTAGCAATCAGCCCCAGCATTTT